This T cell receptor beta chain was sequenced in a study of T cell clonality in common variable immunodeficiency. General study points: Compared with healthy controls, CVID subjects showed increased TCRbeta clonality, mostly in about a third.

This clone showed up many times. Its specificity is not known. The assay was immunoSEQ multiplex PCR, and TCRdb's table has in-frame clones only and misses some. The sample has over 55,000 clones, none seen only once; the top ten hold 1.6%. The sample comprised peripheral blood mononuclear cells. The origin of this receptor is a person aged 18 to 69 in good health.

The CDR3 is CASSLAGASGSHEQFF. CDR3 bases read: TGCGCCAGCAGCTTGGCTGGGGCTAGCGGGAGCCATGAG. The chain carries TRBV5-1 and TRBJ2-1; 10 bases map to TRBD2. The read gets to within 3 residues of the CDR3 end, and the germline J gene fills in the rest. Trimming took 0 bases from V and 8 from J; bases not matched to a gene: 8. Germline V gene data show CDR1 as SGHRS and CDR2 as YFSETQ. The CDR3 is made up of 16 amino acids.